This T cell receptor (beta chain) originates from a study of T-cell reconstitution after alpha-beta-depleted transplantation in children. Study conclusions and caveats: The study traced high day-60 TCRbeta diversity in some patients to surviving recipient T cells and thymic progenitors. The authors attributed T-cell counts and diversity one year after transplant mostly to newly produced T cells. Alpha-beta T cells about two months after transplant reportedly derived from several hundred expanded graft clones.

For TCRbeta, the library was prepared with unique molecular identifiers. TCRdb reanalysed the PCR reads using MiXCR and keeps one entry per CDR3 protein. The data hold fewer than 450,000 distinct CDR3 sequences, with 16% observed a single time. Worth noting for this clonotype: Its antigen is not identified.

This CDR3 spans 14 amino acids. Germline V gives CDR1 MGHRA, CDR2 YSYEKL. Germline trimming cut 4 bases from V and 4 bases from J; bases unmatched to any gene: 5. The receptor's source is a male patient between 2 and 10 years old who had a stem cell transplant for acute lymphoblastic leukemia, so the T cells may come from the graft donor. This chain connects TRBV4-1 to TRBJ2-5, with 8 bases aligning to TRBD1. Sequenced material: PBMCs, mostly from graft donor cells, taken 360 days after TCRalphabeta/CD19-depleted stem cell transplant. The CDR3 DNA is TGCGCCAGCAGCCCCCCGGACAGGGCAGAGACCCAGTACTTC. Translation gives CASSPPDRAETQYF.